What follows is one TCR beta chain and its context. The data derive from a study of blood T cell repertoires in COVID-19. Turning to the study itself: The samples span acute and convalescent COVID-19 from the United States, Italy and Spain. The analysed material was cDNA or gDNA that came from T cells, B-cell-depleted T cells, or PBMCs.

Looked up from germline, CDR1 is MDHEN and CDR2 is SYDVKM. CDR3 length: 14 amino acids. V lost 6 bases and J lost 8; bases outside the gene matches: 11. In the original analysis: Reference gene primer amplification gave estimated nucleated cell counts. The repertoire was sequenced with immunoSEQ multiplex PCR; TCRdb's copy has only in-frame clones and lacks some. That table is the source of V, J and clone size, and D and trimming were worked out from the DNA. The sample consists of approximately 150,000 clones, around 81% of them appearing once. Sequenced input: peripheral blood. The sequence was collected from a human donor in a cohort sampled during active COVID-19. V gene TRBV28 combines with J gene TRBJ1-2; 8 bases line up with TRBD1. The CDR3 DNA reads TGTGCCAGCAGCCGCCGACAGGGGTTTTACGGCTACACCTTC. The encoded protein is CASSRRQGFYGYTF.